This T cell receptor beta chain derives from a study of blood T cell repertoires in COVID-19. Measured with immunoSEQ multiplex PCR; TCRdb has only the in-frame clones, and not every one. The profile covers about 45,000 clones, with about nine tenths appearing a single time and around a fifth taken by the ten largest. With V trimmed by 5 bases and J by 4 bases, 4 bases remained unmatched. The CDR3 consists of 16 residues. Germline V gene data show CDR1 as SGHAT and CDR2 as FQNNGV. The sequence came from an older man with active COVID-19. V usage is TRBV11-2 and J usage is TRBJ2-2, with TRBD2 matching 13 bases. The sample consisted of peripheral blood. CDR3: CASSALAGGRTGELFF. CDR3 coding DNA: TGTGCCAGCAGCGCACTAGCGGGGGGGCGCACCGGGGAGCTGTTTTTT.